This T cell receptor beta chain was retrieved from a study of blood T cell repertoires in COVID-19. Study information: Sample material is recorded as cDNA or gDNA derived from T cells, B-cell-depleted T cells, or PBMCs.

The method was immunoSEQ multiplex PCR; TCRdb's version includes in-frame clones alone and lacks a portion of them. The sample records some 270,000 clones, 80% to 90% being singletons. Deletions cut 6 bases from V and 4 bases from J, with 19 bases between. The germline V gene has CDR1 MDHEN and CDR2 SYDVKM. The CDR3 contains 15 residues. Sequencing used peripheral blood. The chain recombines TRBV28 with TRBJ2-7, with a possible D match to TRBD1 (6 bases). This TCR was sampled from a woman aged 70 to 79 with acute or convalescent COVID-19. CDR3 in amino acids: CASRKSGQQSYEQYF. The CDR3 region has the DNA TGTGCCAGCAGAAAAAGTGGACAGCAGAGTTACGAGCAGTACTTC.